This T cell receptor (beta chain) stems from a study of cytotoxic CD8 clonotypes in ibrutinib-treated CLL. CDR1 MNHEY and CDR2 SVGAGI come from the germline V gene. CDR3 length: 12 amino acids. Trimming cost V 4 bases and J 8 bases, with 10 bases left between them. Sequencing used immunoSEQ multiplex PCR; TCRdb keeps in-frame clones, though not all of them. The table lists 50,000 to 70,000 clones, roughly 50% of them singletons. V usage is TRBV6-5 and J usage is TRBJ2-3, with D unresolved. The sequence derives from a human donor with chronic lymphocytic leukemia. The starting material was PBMCs, obtained at disease progression, from a patient treated with ibrutinib. CDR3 sequence reads: CASSSDSLTQYF. The CDR3 DNA follows: TGTGCCAGCAGTTCCGACTCCCTTACGCAGTATTTT.